This is a list of T cell receptor beta chains from one sample in a study of response to subunit inactivated influenza vaccine. Each CDR3 protein is one row after TCRdb ran MiXCR on the RT-PCR reads. Of just over 300,000 distinct CDR3 sequences listed, 20% to 25% are singletons. The material was PBMCs from blood, obtained approximately 22 months after vaccination. Source of these receptors: a man in his fifties or sixties who received an inactivated influenza vaccine. CDR3s include the opening cysteine and the closing phenylalanine or tryptophan. The D gene is left open where the match is weak. Not every row has a clone size; where given, it reads once, few, many or a size class.

v_gene,abundance,j_gene,d_gene,CDR3nt,CDR3aa
TRBV6-5,NA,TRBJ2-5,NA,TGTGCCAGCAGTTACTCTAACACAAACGAACTAGGTTACGAGACCCAGTACTTC,CASSYSNTNELGYETQYF
TRBV29-1,many,TRBJ1-4,NA,TGCAGCGTCTTCACAGGAGAAAAACTGTTTTTT,CSVFTGEKLFF
TRBV25-1,few,TRBJ2-2,NA,TGTGCCAGCAGTGGGCCCCCAAGGGGACCCGCGAACACCGGGGAGCTGTTTTTT,CASSGPPRGPANTGELFF
TRBV11-2,few,TRBJ2-5,NA,TGTGCCAGCAGCTTGGGCCTACAGGCTCCCCAAGAGACCCAGTACTTC,CASSLGLQAPQETQYF
TRBV6-1,NA,TRBJ2-2,NA,TGTGCCAGCAGGCCCTTTGCGAGCACCGGGGAGCTGTTTTTT,CASRPFASTGELFF
TRBV28,few,TRBJ1-2,NA,TGTGCCAGCAGTGCCCGCTATGGCTACACCTTC,CASSARYGYTF
TRBV10-1,once,TRBJ2-7,NA,TGCGCCAGCAGTGACCCTTGGAGGGGCCCTGAGCAGTACTTC,CASSDPWRGPEQYF
TRBV5-1,NA,TRBJ2-2,NA,TGCGCCAGCAGCTTGGGTTTCACAGGGGACTCCGGGGAGCTGTTTTTT,CASSLGFTGDSGELFF
TRBV20-1,few,TRBJ2-3,NA,TGCAGTGCTAGCCGGCAGGTCTCGGATACGCAGTATTTT,CSASRQVSDTQYF
TRBV14,many,TRBJ2-7,NA,TGTGCCAGCAGCCAGCGCTACGAGCAGTACTTC,CASSQRYEQYF
TRBV6-1,NA,TRBJ1-1,TRBD1,TGTGCCAGCAGATCAGGGGGAGGGAACACTGAAGCTTTCTTT,CASRSGGGNTEAFF
TRBV5-6,few,TRBJ2-4,TRBD1,TGTGCCAGCAGATTCCAGGGGGCAGGCAAAAACATTCAGTACTTC,CASRFQGAGKNIQYF
TRBV5-1,many,TRBJ2-3,NA,TGCGCCAGCAGCTTGGTTCACGGGGTTTCAGATACGCAGTATTTT,CASSLVHGVSDTQYF
TRBV5-6,NA,TRBJ1-4,NA,TGTGCCAGCACCAGAAGTCAGGGGAGAGATGAAAAACTGTTTTTT,CASTRSQGRDEKLFF
TRBV20-1,few,TRBJ2-5,NA,TGCAGTGCTAGTACCGGGCCCCAAGAGACCCAGTACTTC,CSASTGPQETQYF
TRBV12-3/TRBV12-4,NA,TRBJ2-2,TRBD1,TGTGCCAGCAGTCTACCGGGACAGGGTGTCCGGGAGCTGTTTTTT,CASSLPGQGVRELFF
TRBV29-1,NA,TRBJ2-3,NA,TGCAGCGCGGATCCGCCTGGCACAGATACGCAGTATTTT,CSADPPGTDTQYF
TRBV7-9,NA,TRBJ2-7,TRBD1,TGTGCCAGCAGCCCCAAGACAGGGCTCGAGCAGTACTTC,CASSPKTGLEQYF